These T cell receptor beta chains were read from a single sample in a study of response to subunit inactivated influenza vaccine. TCRdb recomputed calls from the RT-PCR reads with MiXCR, one row per CDR3 protein. The data show 610,000 or so distinct CDR3 sequences, 14% seen once. Sequencing used PBMCs from blood, obtained 11 to 12 days after vaccination. The source of these receptors is a man aged 50 to 59 who received an inactivated influenza vaccine. CDR3s include the opening cysteine and the closing phenylalanine or tryptophan. D genes are given only for firm matches. Size values are once, few and many counts, or a class for expanded clones, and some rows have none.

-,-,TRBV9,TRBJ2-5,CASSVVADGTQYF,TGTGCCAGCAGCGTAGTTGCGGATGGGACCCAGTACTTC
few,TRBD2,TRBV28,TRBJ2-2,CASALAGVFTGELFF,TGTGCCAGCGCGCTAGCGGGAGTTTTCACCGGGGAGCTGTTTTTT
few,TRBD1,TRBV9,TRBJ2-1,CASSAPGTGGGEQFF,TGTGCCAGCAGCGCCCCCGGGACAGGGGGCGGGGAGCAGTTCTTC
once,-,TRBV28,TRBJ2-6,CASSLRGTSGANVLTF,TGTGCCAGCAGTTTGAGGGGGACCTCTGGGGCCAACGTCCTGACTTTC
many,-,TRBV29-1,TRBJ2-2,CSAISETNTGELFF,TGCAGCGCCATCAGCGAAACGAACACCGGGGAGCTGTTTTTT
-,-,TRBV20-1,TRBJ2-5,CSAITGGETQYF,TGCAGTGCCATAACGGGTGGAGAGACCCAGTACTTC
-,TRBD2,TRBV7-2,TRBJ2-1,CASNKAGGRDEQFF,TGTGCCAGCAACAAAGCGGGGGGCCGCGATGAGCAGTTCTTC
-,-,TRBV20-1,TRBJ2-7,CSATFGEQYF,TGCAGTGCTACGTTTGGGGAGCAGTACTTC
-,-,TRBV20-1,TRBJ2-2,CSGMFGSGASNTGELFF,TGCAGTGGTATGTTTGGTTCAGGAGCATCGAACACCGGGGAGCTGTTTTTT
few,TRBD1,TRBV2,TRBJ2-7,CASRSRDSGYEQYF,TGTGCCAGCAGGAGCCGGGACAGTGGCTACGAGCAGTACTTC
few,TRBD1,TRBV5-6,TRBJ2-7,CASSYWTGAYEQYF,TGTGCCAGCAGCTACTGGACAGGGGCCTACGAGCAGTACTTC
many,-,TRBV6-2/TRBV6-3,TRBJ1-2,CASSPPGSSNYGYTF,TGTGCCAGCAGTCCGCCGGGCTCCTCTAACTATGGCTACACCTTC
few,-,TRBV7-2,TRBJ2-5,CASSVSVLETQYF,TGTGCCAGCAGCGTCAGTGTTTTAGAGACCCAGTACTTC
few,-,TRBV24-1,TRBJ2-1,CATSDLSGEGRNEQFF,TGTGCCACCAGTGATTTGAGCGGTGAAGGGAGGAATGAGCAGTTCTTC
many,TRBD2,TRBV12-3/TRBV12-4,TRBJ2-1,CASSNLAGGSNEQFF,TGTGCCAGCAGCAATCTAGCGGGGGGTAGCAATGAGCAGTTCTTC
-,TRBD1,TRBV12-3/TRBV12-4,TRBJ1-2,CASSFAGRGHGGYTF,TGTGCCAGCAGTTTTGCCGGCAGGGGGCATGGTGGCTACACCTTC
few,TRBD2,TRBV2,TRBJ2-1,CASRVVAGTGNEQFF,TGTGCCAGCAGGGTCGTAGCGGGAACTGGCAATGAGCAGTTCTTC
few,-,TRBV9,TRBJ1-1,CASSVGNQGGVAFF,TGTGCCAGCAGCGTAGGAAACCAAGGGGGAGTAGCTTTCTTT
-,TRBD2,TRBV20-1,TRBJ2-1,CSARDPSGGVGNEQFF,TGCAGTGCTAGAGATCCCAGCGGGGGGGTGGGGAATGAGCAGTTCTTC
-,TRBD2,TRBV5-4,TRBJ2-5,CASSPQELAGQETQYF,TGTGCCAGCAGCCCCCAGGAGCTAGCGGGCCAAGAGACCCAGTACTTC
few,TRBD2,TRBV10-3,TRBJ2-7,CAISESSGKGYEQYF,TGTGCCATCAGTGAGTCGAGCGGGAAAGGGTACGAGCAGTACTTC
few,-,TRBV5-1,TRBJ2-5,CASSPDGQETQYF,TGCGCCAGCAGCCCGGACGGCCAAGAGACCCAGTACTTC